This TCR beta chain was sequenced in a study of long-term antiretroviral therapy in people with HIV. Study conclusions and caveats: With ART, diversity went up but was still lower than in transplant donor controls. Repertoires from HIV showed CDR3 length ranges narrower than those of controls.

Per the germline V gene, CDR1 is LNHDA and CDR2 is SQIVND (reference sequence). The CDR3 has 14 residues. After removal of 3 bases from V and 7 bases from J, the junction contained 5 bases not matched to a gene. This clone is medium-sized (0.01 to 0.1%) by share. Its target is unknown. A v3.0 immunoSEQ assay was performed at survey level. Some clones are missing from TCRdb's copy, which holds only in-frame ones; the method was immunoSEQ multiplex PCR. The table has about 21,000 clones, 76% seen once. The sample consisted of unsorted PBMCs, taken about 1.8 years before starting antiretroviral therapy. This chain connects TRBV19 to TRBJ2-7; 11 nucleotides match TRBD1. This TCR was sampled from a woman in her thirties or forties with HIV. CDR3 region: CASSIGQGAGEQYF. CDR3 in DNA: TGTGCCAGTAGTATCGGACAGGGGGCGGGGGAGCAGTACTTC.